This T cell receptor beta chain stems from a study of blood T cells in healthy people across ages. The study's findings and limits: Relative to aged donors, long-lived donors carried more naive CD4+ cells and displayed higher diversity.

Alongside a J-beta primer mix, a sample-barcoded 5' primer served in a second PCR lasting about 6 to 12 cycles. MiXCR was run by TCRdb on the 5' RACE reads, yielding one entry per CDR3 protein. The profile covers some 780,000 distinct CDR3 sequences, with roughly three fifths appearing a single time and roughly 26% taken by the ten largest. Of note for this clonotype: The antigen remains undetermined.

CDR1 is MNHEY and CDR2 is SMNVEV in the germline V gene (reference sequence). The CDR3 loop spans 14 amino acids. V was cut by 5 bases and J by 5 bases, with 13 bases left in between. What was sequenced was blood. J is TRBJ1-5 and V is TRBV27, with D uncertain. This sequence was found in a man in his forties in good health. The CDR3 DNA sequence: TGTGCCAGCAGTCACACCTCGGAACATCAGCCCCAGCATTTT. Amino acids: CASSHTSEHQPQHF.